This T cell receptor (beta chain) is drawn from a study of blood T cells in healthy people across ages. At the level of the study: Capture by template switching was about one barcoded beta molecule per two T cells. Study results and caveats: Those diversity estimates obtained from one million T cells were thought to be underestimates. There were more naive CD4+ cells and higher diversity in long-lived donors than in aged donors.

Germline CDR1 and CDR2: MDHEN and SYDVKM. The CDR3 consists of 14 residues. J lost 2 bases, V lost 5 bases, and 5 bases had no gene match. This clonotype occurred a few times. Its antigen is not known. The draw of peripheral blood yielded approximately 11 milliliters from each donor. Sample-barcoded 5' priming and a J-beta primer mix drove a second PCR of about 6 to 11 cycles. TCRdb passed the 5' RACE reads through MiXCR, listing each CDR3 protein once. The sample consists of approximately 1.5 million distinct CDR3 sequences, almost 35% of them appearing once. This receptor was identified in a woman younger than 45 in good health. The chain employs TRBV28 and TRBJ2-7; 8 nucleotides agree with TRBD2. Sequencing used blood. CDR3: CASSISGTAYEQYF. The DNA for the CDR3 is TGTGCCAGCAGTATTAGCGGGACCGCCTACGAGCAGTACTTC.